Described below is a single T cell receptor beta chain sequence and its context. It lacks a known antigen. No quality values exist for individual bases; no much larger clone is one base distant. Enrolling through a virtual design, the prospective study's participants ranged in age from about 18 to 89 years and lived across about two dozen United States geographic areas. Cohort assignment in the prospective study relied on participant-reported clinical history from a screening survey and a study questionnaire. Recovered participants in ImmuneRACE Cohort 3 were defined as having two consecutive negative NP/OP PCR tests, clearance from a healthcare professional, or resolution of symptoms. In the prospective study, mobile phlebotomists collected whole blood, serum and a nasopharyngeal or oropharyngeal swab from each participant. Over a roughly 2-month period, participants in the prospective study had the option of providing additional blood draws and questionnaires. Prospective study blood samples were shipped either frozen or at room temperature before DNA extraction.

The data were obtained in a study of blood T cell repertoires in COVID-19 (dated by TCRdb to between 2020 and 2021). Study-level background: Samples from collaborators originated in the United States, Italy and Spain and spanned both the acute and convalescent phases of COVID-19. The material from the prospective study consisted of cDNA or gDNA derived from T cells, B-cell-depleted T cells, or PBMCs. The dataset comprised deeply sampled blood TCRbeta repertoires from subjects exposed to, actively infected with, or recovered from COVID-19. The repertoires were released in a freely available public database meant as a resource for research on the immune response to SARS-CoV-2. Samples were obtained from the ongoing ImmuneRACE study (first 160 participants) and from over 1,000 subjects provided by 6 global collaborators. Sample metadata almost always included a de-identified subject ID, COVID-19 status, age in years and sex. Where available, HLA class I and class II types were taken from metadata supplied by the sample provider and were not determined by assay-based typing. Overall study outcomes, separate from this receptor: The quantity of clinical and demographic metadata differed by source and by participant and was supplied without curation.

TCRbeta CDR3 regions were amplified from genomic DNA by means of the immunoSEQ Assay, a bias-controlled multiplex PCR. The study's own analysis went as follows. Nucleated cell counts per sample were estimated from amplification of reference gene primers within the assay. To quantify the absolute abundance of each unique TCRbeta CDR3 rearrangement, sequence reads were collapsed and filtered. For each sample, productive Simpson clonality was calculated as the square root of Simpson's diversity index across productive rearrangements. In TCRdb, the immuneACCESS table is reduced to in-frame sequences with V and J assigned. These tables do not hold every clone; where another copy was compared, an unresolved V gene accounts for under half, and the others remain unexplained. V and J calls and clone size follow that table, whereas D and trimming were derived from the DNA. In this sample the table shows more than 450,000 clones, around 90% of which occur a single time. 0.65% to 0.9% of the sample lies in the top ten.

This receptor was obtained from a woman between 18 and 29 years old who had recovered from COVID-19. The specimen was PBMCs or T cells enriched from blood (not recorded which).

The DNA reads TGTGCCAGCAGCGTAGGAGGGGGGACAGGCGAAAAACTGTTTTTT. Its protein is CASSVGGGTGEKLFF. The V gene is TRBV9 and the J gene is TRBJ1-4, with 8 middle bases fitting TRBD1. CDR1 and CDR2 are drawn from the germline V gene: SGDLS, YYNGEE. The CDR3 has 15 amino acids, counting the end cysteine and phenylalanine. Only CDR3 DNA is held: 45 bases, read in frame from base 1. At the junction V is shortened by 0 bases and J by 8 bases; bases outside the gene matches: 6.